This T cell receptor (beta chain) was recorded in a study of graft-versus-host responses after intestinal transplantation. At the level of the study: Every one of the recipients received anti-thymocyte globulin induction and afterwards took tacrolimus and steroids for roughly 3 years. Study findings and constraints: Clonal ratios of graft-versus-host to host-versus-graft in allografts were high for patients exhibiting graft-donor T cell macrochimerism.

The repertoire was sequenced with immunoSEQ multiplex PCR; TCRdb's copy has only in-frame clones and lacks some. The table lists tens of thousands of clones, around 93% of them singletons. Germline CDR1 reads SGDLS; CDR2 reads YYNGEE. CDR3 size: 15 residues. The ends lost 0 bases at V and 5 bases at J; junction bases unmatched: 5. A note on this clone: Antigen unknown.

V gene TRBV9 combines with J gene TRBJ2-1; 7 nucleotides align to TRBD2. Sequences were derived from unstimulated CD8+ T cells sorted from spleen or lymph node cells, sampled before intestinal transplant. The sequence came from a human donor who received an intestinal transplant. CDR3 amino acids: CASSVGGGKHNEQFF. Here the CDR3 DNA reads TGTGCCAGCAGCGTAGGCGGGGGAAAGCACAATGAGCAGTTCTTC. The whole variable domain, filled in from reference TRBV9 and TRBJ2-1, reads DSGVTQTPKHLITATGQRVTLRCSPRSGDLSVYWYQQSLDQGLQFLIQYYNGEERAKGNILERFSAQQFPDLHSELNLSSLELGDSALYFCASSVGGGKHNEQFFGPGTRLTVL.